This is a list of T cell receptor beta chains from one sample in a study of cytomegalovirus exposure and HLA in healthy donors. This table comes from immunoSEQ multiplex PCR, and its TCRdb copy is limited to in-frame clones, with some not included. The sample has fewer than 300,000 clones, roughly 80% seen once; the top ten hold about 0.3%. Sample: PBMCs. The receptor set was obtained from a girl aged 2 to 10 in good health and CMV-seronegative. Each CDR3 is given with its conserved first and last residue.

CASSLSGLGNTIYF	TRBJ1-3	TRBV28
CATSGSGNTIYF	TRBJ1-3	TRBV19
CASSPGTNTEAFF	TRBJ1-1	TRBV18
CASSFVGGGGNQPQHF	TRBJ1-5	TRBV28
CASSSRRHTEAFF	TRBJ1-1	TRBV7-6
CASSFGATGPGYSPLHF	TRBJ1-6	TRBV5-6
CASSFGQGVGNEQFF	TRBJ2-1	TRBV6-1
CASTFSGFNSPLHF	TRBJ1-6	TRBV5-1
CATSVYRGSSGYTF	TRBJ1-2	TRBV15
CASGGGRQYF	TRBJ2-3	TRBV9
CASSLGEQGSRETQYF	TRBJ2-5	TRBV28
CASSELRGFKYTEAFF	TRBJ1-1	TRBV6-1
CASSFTSGVDNEQFF	TRBJ2-1	TRBV11-3
CASSIEAGNNEQFF	TRBJ2-1	TRBV19